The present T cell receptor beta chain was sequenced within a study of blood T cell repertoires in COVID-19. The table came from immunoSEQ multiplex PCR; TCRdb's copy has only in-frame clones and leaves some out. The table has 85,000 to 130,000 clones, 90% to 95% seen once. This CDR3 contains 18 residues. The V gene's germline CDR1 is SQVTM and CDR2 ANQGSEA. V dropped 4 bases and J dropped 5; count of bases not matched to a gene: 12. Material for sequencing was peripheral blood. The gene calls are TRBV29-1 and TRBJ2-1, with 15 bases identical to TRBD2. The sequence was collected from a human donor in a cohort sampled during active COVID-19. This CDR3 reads CSVAGLAGGGVWDNEQFF. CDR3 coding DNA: TGCAGCGTTGCAGGACTAGCGGGAGGGGGGGTTTGGGACAATGAGCAGTTCTTC.